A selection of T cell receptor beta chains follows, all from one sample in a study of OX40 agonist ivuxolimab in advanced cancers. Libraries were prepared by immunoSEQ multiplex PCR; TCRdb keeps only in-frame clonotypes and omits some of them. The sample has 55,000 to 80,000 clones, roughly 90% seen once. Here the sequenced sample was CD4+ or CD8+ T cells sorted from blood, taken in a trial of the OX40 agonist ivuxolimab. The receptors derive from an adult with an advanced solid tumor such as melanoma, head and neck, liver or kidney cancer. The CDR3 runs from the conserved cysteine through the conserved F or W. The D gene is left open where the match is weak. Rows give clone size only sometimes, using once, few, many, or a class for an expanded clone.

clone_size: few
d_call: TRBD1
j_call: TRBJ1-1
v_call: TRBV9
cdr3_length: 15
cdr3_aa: CASSVGGGWNTEAFF
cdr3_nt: TGTGCCAGCAGCGTAGGAGGGGGCTGGAACACTGAAGCTTTCTTT

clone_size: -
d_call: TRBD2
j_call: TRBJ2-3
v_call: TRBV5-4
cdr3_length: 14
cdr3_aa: CASSSGLAVDTQYF
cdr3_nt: TGTGCCAGCAGTTCGGGACTAGCGGTCGATACGCAGTATTTT

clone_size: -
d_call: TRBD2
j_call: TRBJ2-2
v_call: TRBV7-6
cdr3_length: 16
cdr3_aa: CASSSTSGPGTGELFF
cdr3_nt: TGTGCCAGCAGCTCGACTAGCGGCCCGGGGACCGGGGAGCTGTTTTTT

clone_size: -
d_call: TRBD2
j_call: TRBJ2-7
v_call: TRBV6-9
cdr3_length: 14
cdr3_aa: CASSYRREVYEQYF
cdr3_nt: TGTGCCAGCAGTTACAGGCGGGAGGTCTACGAGCAGTACTTC

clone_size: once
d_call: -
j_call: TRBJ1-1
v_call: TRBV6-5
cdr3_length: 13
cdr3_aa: CAIMGPQDTEAFF
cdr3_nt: TGTGCCATCATGGGCCCCCAGGACACTGAAGCTTTCTTT

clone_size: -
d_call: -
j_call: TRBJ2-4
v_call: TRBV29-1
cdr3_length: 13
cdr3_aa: CSVRLLGGNIQYF
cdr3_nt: TGCAGCGTTCGGCTTCTAGGAGGGAACATTCAGTACTTC

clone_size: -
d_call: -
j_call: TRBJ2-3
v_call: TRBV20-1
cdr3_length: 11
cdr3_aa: CSARGWDTQYF
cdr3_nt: TGCAGTGCCCGTGGTTGGGATACGCAGTATTTT

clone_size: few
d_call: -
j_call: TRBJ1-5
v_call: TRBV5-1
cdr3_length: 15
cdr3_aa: CASSFSGAVGQPQHF
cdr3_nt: TGCGCCAGCAGCTTCTCAGGGGCTGTCGGTCAGCCCCAGCATTTT

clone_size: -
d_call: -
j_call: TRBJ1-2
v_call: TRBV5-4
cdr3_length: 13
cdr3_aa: CASSPYTNYGYTF
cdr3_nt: TGTGCCAGCAGCCCCTATACTAACTATGGCTACACCTTC

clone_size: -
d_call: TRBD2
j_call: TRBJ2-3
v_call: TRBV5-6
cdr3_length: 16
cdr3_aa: CASSTIKAGATDTQYF
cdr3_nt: TGTGCCAGCAGCACAATTAAAGCGGGAGCCACAGATACGCAGTATTTT

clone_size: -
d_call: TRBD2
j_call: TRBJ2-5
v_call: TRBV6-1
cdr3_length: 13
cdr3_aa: CASGLAVQETQYF
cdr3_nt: TGTGCCAGTGGACTAGCGGTCCAAGAGACCCAGTACTTC

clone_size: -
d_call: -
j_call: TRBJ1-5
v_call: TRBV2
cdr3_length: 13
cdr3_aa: CASRMYSNQPQHF
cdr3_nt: TGTGCCAGCAGGATGTATAGCAATCAGCCCCAGCATTTT

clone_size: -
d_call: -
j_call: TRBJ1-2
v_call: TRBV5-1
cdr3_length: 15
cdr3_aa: CASSPFNREHYGYTF
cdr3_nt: TGCGCCAGCAGTCCTTTCAACAGGGAACACTATGGCTACACCTTC

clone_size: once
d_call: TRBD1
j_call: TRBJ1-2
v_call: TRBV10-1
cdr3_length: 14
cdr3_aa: CASSEAGGTYGYTF
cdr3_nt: TGCGCCAGCAGTGAGGCAGGGGGCACTTACGGCTACACCTTC

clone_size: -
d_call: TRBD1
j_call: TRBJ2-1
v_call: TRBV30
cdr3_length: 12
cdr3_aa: CAWSTYTGVPFF
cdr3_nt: TGTGCCTGGAGCACATATACAGGGGTTCCGTTCTTC

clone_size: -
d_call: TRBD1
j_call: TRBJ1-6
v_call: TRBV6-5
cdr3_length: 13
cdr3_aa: CASSTTGVSPLHF
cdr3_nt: TGTGCCAGCAGTACGACAGGGGTCTCACCCCTCCACTTT

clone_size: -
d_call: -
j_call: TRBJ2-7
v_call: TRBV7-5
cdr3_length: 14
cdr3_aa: CASSYRDSSYEQYF
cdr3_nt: TGTGCCAGCAGCTATAGGGACAGTAGCTACGAGCAGTACTTC

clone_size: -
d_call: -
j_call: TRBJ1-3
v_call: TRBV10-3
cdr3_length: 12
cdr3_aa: CATGYSGNTIYF
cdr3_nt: TGTGCCACCGGGTATTCTGGAAACACCATATATTTT

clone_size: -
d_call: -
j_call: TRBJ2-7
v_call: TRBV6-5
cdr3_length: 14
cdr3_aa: CASSYTGTSAEQYF
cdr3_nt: TGTGCCAGCAGCTATACGGGAACCTCGGCGGAGCAGTACTTC

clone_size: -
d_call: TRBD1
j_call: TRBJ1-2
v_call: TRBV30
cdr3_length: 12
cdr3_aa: CAWKDRAYGYTF
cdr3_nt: TGTGCCTGGAAGGACAGGGCCTATGGCTACACCTTC

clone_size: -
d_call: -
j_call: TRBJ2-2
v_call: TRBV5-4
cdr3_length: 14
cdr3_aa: CASQRSRDTGELFF
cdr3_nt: TGTGCCAGTCAACGGAGTCGTGACACCGGGGAGCTGTTTTTT

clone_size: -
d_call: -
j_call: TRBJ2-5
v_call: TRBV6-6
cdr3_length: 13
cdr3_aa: CASSLLDGETQYF
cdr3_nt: TGTGCCAGCAGCCTACTTGATGGGGAGACCCAGTACTTC

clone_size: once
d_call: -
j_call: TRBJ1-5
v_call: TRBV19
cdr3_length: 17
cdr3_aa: CASSSTGSYGSNQPQHF
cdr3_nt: TGTGCCAGTAGTAGTACAGGGAGTTATGGCAGCAATCAGCCCCAGCATTTT

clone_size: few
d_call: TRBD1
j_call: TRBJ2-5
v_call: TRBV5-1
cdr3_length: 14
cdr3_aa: CASSLGQGGETQYF
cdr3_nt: TGCGCCAGCAGCTTGGGACAGGGCGGGGAGACCCAGTACTTC

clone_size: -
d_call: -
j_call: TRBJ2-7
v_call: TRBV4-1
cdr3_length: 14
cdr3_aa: CASSVADGSYEQYF
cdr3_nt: TGCGCCAGCAGCGTAGCGGACGGCTCCTACGAGCAGTACTTC

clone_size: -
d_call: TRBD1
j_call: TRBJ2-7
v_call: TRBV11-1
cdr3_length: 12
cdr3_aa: CASSSTGDEQYF
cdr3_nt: TGTGCCAGCAGCTCAACAGGGGACGAGCAGTACTTC

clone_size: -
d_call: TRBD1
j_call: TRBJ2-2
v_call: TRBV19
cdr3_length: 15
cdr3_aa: CASQIPGQGTGELFF
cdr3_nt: TGTGCCAGTCAGATACCGGGACAGGGGACCGGGGAGCTGTTTTTT

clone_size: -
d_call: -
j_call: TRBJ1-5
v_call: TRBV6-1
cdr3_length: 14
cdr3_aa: CASSESGHNQPQHF
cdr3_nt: TGTGCCAGCAGTGAATCAGGGCACAATCAGCCCCAGCATTTT

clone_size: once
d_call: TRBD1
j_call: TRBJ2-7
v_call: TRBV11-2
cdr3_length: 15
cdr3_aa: CASSFAGTGGFEQYF
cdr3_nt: TGTGCCAGCAGTTTTGCCGGGACAGGTGGGTTCGAGCAGTACTTC

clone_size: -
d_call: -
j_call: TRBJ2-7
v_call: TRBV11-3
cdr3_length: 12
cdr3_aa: CASSRTSYEQYF
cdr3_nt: TGTGCCAGCAGCCGGACGTCCTACGAGCAGTACTTC

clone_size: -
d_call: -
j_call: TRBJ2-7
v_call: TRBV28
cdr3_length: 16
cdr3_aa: CASSLGSGRSSYEQYF
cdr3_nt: TGTGCCAGCAGTTTAGGTTCGGGACGGAGCTCCTACGAGCAGTACTTC

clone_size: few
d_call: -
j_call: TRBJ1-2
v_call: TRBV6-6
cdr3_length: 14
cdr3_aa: CASSYSQHNYGYTF
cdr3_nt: TGTGCCAGCAGTTACTCGCAACATAACTATGGCTACACCTTC

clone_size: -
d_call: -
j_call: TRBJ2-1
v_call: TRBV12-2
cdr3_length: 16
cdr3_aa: CASRFLRVRSYNEQFF
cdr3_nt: TGTGCAAGTCGCTTTTTGCGGGTTAGATCCTACAATGAGCAGTTCTTC

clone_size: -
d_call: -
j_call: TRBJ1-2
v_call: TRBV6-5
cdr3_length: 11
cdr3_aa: CASSAAGGYTF
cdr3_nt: TGTGCCAGCAGTGCCGCTGGAGGCTACACCTTC

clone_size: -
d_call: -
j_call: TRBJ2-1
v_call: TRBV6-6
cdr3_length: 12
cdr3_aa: CASSLDYDEQFF
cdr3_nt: TGTGCCAGCAGTTTAGATTATGATGAGCAGTTCTTC

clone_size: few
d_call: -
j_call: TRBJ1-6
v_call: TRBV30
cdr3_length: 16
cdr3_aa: CAWSLWGDGERSPLHF
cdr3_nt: TGTGCCTGGAGTCTCTGGGGGGATGGGGAAAGATCACCCCTCCACTTT

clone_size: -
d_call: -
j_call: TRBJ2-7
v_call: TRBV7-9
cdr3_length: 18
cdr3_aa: CASSLLPSGTGTRLEQYF
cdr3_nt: TGTGCCAGCAGCTTACTACCCTCCGGGACCGGGACGAGACTCGAGCAGTACTTC

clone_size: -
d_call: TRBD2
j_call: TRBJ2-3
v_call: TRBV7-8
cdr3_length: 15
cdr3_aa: CASSLSGTTSDTQYF
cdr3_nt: TGTGCCAGCAGCCTGTCCGGGACTACCTCAGATACGCAGTATTTT

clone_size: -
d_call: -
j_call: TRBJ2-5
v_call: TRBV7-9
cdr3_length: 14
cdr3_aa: CASTLGGPQETQYF
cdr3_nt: TGTGCCAGCACCCTGGGGGGCCCTCAAGAGACCCAGTACTTC

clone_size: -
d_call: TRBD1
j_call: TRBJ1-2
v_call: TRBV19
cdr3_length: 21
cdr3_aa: CASSRGTGEEIFYFAPYGYTF
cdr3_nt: TGTGCCAGTAGTAGGGGGACAGGGGAGGAGATATTCTACTTCGCCCCTTATGGCTACACCTTC

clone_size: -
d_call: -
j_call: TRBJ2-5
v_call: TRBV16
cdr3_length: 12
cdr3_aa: CASSPREETQYF
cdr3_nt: TGTGCCAGCAGCCCCCGGGAGGAGACCCAGTACTTC

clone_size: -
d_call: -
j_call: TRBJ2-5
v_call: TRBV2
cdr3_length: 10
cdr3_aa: CASSQETQYF
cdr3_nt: TGTGCCAGCAGCCAAGAGACCCAGTACTTC

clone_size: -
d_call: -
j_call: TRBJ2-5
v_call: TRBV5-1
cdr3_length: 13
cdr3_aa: CASSLDLQETQYF
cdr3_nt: TGCGCCAGCAGCTTGGACCTCCAAGAGACCCAGTACTTC

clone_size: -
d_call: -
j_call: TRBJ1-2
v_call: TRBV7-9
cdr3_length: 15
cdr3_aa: CASSLARAANYGYTF
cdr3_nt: TGTGCCAGCAGCTTAGCGAGGGCGGCTAACTATGGCTACACCTTC

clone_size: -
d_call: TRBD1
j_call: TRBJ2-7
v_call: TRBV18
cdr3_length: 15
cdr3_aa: CASSPGTDLSYEQYF
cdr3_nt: TGTGCCAGCTCACCCGGGACAGACCTCTCCTACGAGCAGTACTTC

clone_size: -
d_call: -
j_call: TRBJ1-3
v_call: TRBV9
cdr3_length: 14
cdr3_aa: CASSVGADRNTIYF
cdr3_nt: TGTGCCAGCAGCGTAGGAGCGGACAGAAACACCATATATTTT

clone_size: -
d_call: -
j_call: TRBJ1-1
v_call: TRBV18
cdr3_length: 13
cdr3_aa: CASSRDADTEAFF
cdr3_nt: TGTGCCAGCTCACGGGATGCCGACACTGAAGCTTTCTTT